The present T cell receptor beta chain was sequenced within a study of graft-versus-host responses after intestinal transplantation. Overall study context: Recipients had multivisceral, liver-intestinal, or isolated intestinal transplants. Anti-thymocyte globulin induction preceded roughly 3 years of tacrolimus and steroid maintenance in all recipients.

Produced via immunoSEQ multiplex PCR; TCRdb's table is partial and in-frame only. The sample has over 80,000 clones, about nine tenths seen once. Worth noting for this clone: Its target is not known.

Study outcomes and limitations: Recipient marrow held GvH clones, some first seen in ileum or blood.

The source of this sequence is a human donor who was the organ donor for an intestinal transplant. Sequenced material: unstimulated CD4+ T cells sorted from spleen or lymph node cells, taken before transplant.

The CDR3 sequence: CASSLRSRGGFANTGELFF. CDR3 bases: TGTGCCAGCAGCTTGAGGAGTCGGGGGGGGTTCGCGAACACCGGGGAGCTGTTTTTT. V and J are TRBV7-2 and TRBJ2-2; 8 bases are a match to TRBD2. Germline CDR1 SGHTA, CDR2 FQGNSA. The CDR3 covers 19 residues. The V segment lost 3 bases and the J segment 0 bases; nucleotides outside the gene matches: 12.